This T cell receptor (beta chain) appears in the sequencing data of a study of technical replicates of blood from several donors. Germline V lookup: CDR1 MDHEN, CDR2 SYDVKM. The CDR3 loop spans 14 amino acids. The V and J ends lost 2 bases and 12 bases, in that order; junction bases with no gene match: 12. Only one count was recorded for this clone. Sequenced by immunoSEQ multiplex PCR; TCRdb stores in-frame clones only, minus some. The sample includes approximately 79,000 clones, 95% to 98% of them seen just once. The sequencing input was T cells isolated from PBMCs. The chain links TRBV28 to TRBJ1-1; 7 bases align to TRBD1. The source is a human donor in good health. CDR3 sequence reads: CASSLVSKGQVSFF. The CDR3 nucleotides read TGTGCCAGCAGTTTAGTCTCAAAAGGACAGGTGTCTTTCTTT.